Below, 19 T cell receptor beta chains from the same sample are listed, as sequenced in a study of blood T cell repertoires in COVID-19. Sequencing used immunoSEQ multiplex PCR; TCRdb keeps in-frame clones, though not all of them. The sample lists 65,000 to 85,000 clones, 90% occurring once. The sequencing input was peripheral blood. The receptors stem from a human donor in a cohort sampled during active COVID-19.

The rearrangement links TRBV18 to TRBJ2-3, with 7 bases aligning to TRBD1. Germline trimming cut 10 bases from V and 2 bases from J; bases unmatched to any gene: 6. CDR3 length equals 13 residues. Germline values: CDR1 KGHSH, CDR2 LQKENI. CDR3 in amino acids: CATTDRVTDTQYF. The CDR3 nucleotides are TGTGCCACCACCGACAGGGTCACAGATACGCAGTATTTT.

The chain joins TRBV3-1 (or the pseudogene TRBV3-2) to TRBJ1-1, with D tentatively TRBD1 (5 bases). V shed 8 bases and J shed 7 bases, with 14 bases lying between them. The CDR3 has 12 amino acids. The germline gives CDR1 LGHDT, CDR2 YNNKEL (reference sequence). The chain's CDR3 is CASGKGIGEAFF. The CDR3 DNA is TGTGCCAGCGGGAAGGGGATCGGTGAAGCTTTCTTT.

CDR3 sequence (DNA): TGTGCCAGCAGCTTGCCTCGCCGGGACAGGAACTATGGCTACACCTTC. Translating it yields CASSLPRRDRNYGYTF. The rearrangement joins TRBV7-9 to TRBJ1-2, with 8 positions matching TRBD1. The CDR3 contains 16 residues. The trim removed 3 bases at V and 2 bases at J, leaving 8 bases unmatched. The V gene's germline CDR1 is SEHNR and CDR2 FQNEAQ (reference sequence). The whole variable domain, remainder taken from reference TRBV7-9 and TRBJ1-2, is DTGVSQNPRHKITKRGQNVTFRCDPISEHNRLYWYRQTLGQGPEFLTYFQNEAQLEKSRLLSDRFSAERPKGSFSTLEIQRTEQGDSAMYLCASSLPRRDRNYGYTFGSGTRLTVV.

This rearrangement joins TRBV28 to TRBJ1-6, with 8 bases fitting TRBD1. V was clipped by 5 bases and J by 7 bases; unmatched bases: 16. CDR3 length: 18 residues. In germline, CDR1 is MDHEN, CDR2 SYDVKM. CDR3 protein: CASSLSGRRTGLNSPLHF. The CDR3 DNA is TGTGCCAGCAGTCTAAGCGGCAGGCGGACAGGGCTAAATTCACCCCTCCACTTT.

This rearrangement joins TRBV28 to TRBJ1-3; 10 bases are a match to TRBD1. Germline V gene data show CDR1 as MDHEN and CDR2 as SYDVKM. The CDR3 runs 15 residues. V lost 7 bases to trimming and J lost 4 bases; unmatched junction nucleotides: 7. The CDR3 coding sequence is TGTGCCAGCAATCTGGGACAGGGGTTCGGAAACACCATATATTTT. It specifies CASNLGQGFGNTIYF.

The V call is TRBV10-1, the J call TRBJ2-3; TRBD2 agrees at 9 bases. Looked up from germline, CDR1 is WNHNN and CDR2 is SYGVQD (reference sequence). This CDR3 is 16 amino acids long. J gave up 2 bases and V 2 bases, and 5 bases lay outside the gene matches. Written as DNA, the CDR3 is TGCGCCAGCAGTGAGCGGCTAGCGGGATCCACAGATACGCAGTATTTT. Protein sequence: CASSERLAGSTDTQYF.

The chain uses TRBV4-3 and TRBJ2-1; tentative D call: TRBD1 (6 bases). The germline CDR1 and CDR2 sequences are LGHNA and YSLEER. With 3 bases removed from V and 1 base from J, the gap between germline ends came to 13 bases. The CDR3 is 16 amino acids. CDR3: CASSQLAGESYNEQFF. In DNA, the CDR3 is TGCGCCAGCAGCCAGCTAGCAGGGGAGTCCTACAATGAGCAGTTCTTC.

CDR3: CASSLVAAGPGELFF. In nucleotides, the CDR3 is TGCGCCAGCAGCTTGGTGGCGGCGGGTCCCGGGGAGCTGTTTTTT. This rearrangement joins TRBV5-1 to TRBJ2-2, with D perhaps matching TRBD2 (5 bases). The CDR3 covers 15 residues. V lost 0 bases and J lost 6, with 12 bases in between. CDR1 is SGHRS and CDR2 is YFSETQ in the germline V gene.

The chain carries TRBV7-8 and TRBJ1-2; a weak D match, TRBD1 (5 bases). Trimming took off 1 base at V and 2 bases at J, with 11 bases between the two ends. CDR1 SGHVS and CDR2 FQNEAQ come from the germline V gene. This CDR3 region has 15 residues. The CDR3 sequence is CASSLGSGLNYGYTF. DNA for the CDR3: TGTGCCAGCAGCTTAGGATCAGGGCTAAACTATGGCTACACCTTC.

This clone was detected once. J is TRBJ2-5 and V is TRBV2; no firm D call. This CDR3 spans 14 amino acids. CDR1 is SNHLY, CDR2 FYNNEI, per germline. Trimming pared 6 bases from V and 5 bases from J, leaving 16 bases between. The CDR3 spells CASRPLPVRETQYF. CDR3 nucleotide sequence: TGTGCCAGCAGGCCCCTCCCGGTCCGGGAGACCCAGTACTTC.

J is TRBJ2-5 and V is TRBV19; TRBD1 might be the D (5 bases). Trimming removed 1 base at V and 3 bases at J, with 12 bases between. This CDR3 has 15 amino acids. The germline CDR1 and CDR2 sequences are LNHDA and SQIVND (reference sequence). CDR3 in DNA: TGTGCCAGTAGTATAGTTGACAGTTCGAAAGAGACCCAGTACTTC. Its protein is CASSIVDSSKETQYF.

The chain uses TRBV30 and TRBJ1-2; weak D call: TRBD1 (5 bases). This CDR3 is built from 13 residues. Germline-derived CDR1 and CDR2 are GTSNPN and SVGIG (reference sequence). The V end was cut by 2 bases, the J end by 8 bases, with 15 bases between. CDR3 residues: CAWSLKTVLGYTF. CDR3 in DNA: TGTGCCTGGAGTTTGAAGACAGTTCTAGGCTACACCTTC. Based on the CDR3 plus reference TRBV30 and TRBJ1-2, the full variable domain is SQTIHQWPATLVQPVGSPLSLECTVEGTSNPNLYWYRQAAGRGLQLLFYSVGIGQISSEVPQNLSASRPQDRQFILSSKKLLLSDSGFYLCAWSLKTVLGYTFGSGTRLTVV.

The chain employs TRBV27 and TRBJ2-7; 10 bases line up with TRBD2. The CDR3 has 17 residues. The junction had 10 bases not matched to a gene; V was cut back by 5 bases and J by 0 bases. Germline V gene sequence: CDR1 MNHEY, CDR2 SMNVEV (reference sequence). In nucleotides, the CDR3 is TGTGCCAGCAGTCGCCGTACTAGCGGGGACCTCTCCTACGAGCAGTACTTC. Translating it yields CASSRRTSGDLSYEQYF.

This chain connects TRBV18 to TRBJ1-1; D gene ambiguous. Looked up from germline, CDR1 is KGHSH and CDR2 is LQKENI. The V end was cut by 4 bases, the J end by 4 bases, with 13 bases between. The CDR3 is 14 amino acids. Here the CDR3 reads CASSLSASSTEAFF. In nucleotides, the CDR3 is TGTGCCAGCTCACTCAGTGCCAGTTCCACTGAAGCTTTCTTT.

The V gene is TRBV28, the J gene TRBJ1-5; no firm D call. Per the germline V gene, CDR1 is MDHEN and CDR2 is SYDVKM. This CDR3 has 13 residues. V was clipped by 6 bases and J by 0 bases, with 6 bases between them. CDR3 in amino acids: CASRGSSNQPQHF. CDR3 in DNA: TGTGCCAGCAGGGGGAGTAGCAATCAGCCCCAGCATTTT.

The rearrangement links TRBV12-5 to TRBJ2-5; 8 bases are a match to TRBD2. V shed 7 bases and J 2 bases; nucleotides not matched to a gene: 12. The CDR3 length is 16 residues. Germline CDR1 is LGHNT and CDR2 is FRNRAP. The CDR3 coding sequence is TGTGCTAGTGTTTTCGGTCTAGCGGGCCCGCAAGAGACCCAGTACTTC. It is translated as CASVFGLAGPQETQYF.

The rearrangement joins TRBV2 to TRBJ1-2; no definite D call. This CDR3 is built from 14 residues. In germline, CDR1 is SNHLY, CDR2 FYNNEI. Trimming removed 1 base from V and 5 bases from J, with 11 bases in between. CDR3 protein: CASSEVERGYGYTF. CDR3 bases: TGTGCCAGCAGTGAAGTGGAACGGGGATATGGCTACACCTTC.

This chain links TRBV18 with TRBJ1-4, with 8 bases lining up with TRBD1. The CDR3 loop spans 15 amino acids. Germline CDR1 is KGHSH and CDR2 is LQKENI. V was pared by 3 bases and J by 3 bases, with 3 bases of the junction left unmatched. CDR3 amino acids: CASSPGQDANEKLFF. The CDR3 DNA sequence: TGTGCCAGCTCACCGGGACAGGATGCTAATGAAAAACTGTTTTTT. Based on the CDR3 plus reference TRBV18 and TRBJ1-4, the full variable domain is NAGVMQNPRHLVRRRGQEARLRCSPMKGHSHVYWYRQLPEEGLKFMVYLQKENIIDESGMPKERFSAEFPKEGPSILRIQQVVRGDSAAYFCASSPGQDANEKLFFGSGTQLSVL.

This CDR3 is CASSDTGEQPQHF. CDR3 in DNA: TGTGCCAGCAGCGACACAGGGGAACAGCCCCAGCATTTT. This rearrangement joins TRBV2 to TRBJ1-5; 7 positions agree with TRBD1. CDR1 is SNHLY and CDR2 is FYNNEI in the germline V gene. With 6 bases clipped from V and 7 bases from J, the junction kept 6 bases outside the gene matches. There are 13 residues in the CDR3.